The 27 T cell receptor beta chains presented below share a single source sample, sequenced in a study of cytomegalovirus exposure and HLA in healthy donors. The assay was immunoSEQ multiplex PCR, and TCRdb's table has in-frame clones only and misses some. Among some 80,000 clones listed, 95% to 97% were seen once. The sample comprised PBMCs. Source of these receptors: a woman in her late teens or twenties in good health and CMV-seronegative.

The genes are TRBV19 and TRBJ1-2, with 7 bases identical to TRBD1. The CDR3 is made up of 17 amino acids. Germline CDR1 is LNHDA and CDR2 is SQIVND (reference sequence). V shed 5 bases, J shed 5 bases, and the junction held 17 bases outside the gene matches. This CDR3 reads CASSSRDSSWRSYGYTF. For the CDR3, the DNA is TGTGCCAGTAGTTCCCGGGACAGTTCCTGGAGGTCGTATGGCTACACCTTC.

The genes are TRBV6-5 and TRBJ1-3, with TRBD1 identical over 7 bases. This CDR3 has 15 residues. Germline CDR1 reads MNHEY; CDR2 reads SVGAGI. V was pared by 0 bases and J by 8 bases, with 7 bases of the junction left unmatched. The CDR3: CASSYSGDRGDTIYF. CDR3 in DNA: TGTGCCAGCAGTTACTCCGGGGACAGAGGCGACACCATATATTTT.

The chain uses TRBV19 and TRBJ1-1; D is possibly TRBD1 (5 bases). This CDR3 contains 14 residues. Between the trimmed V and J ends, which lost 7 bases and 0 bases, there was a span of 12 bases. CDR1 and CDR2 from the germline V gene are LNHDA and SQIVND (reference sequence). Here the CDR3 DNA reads TGTGCCAGTAACGACAGCCCCATGAACACTGAAGCTTTCTTT. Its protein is CASNDSPMNTEAFF.

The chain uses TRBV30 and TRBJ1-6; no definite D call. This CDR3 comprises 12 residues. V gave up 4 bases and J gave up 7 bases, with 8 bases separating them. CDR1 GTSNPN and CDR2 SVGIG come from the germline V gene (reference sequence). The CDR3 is CAWTGGNSPLHF. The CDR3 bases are TGTGCCTGGACCGGCGGGAATTCACCCCTCCACTTT.

CDR3 amino acids: CASSDEAGGTDTQYF. Written as DNA, the CDR3 is TGTGCCAGCAGTGACGAAGCGGGGGGTACAGATACGCAGTATTTT. This chain joins TRBV6-4 and TRBJ2-3, with 9 bases fitting TRBD2. This CDR3 is built from 15 residues. The junction had 3 bases not matched to a gene; V was cut back by 2 bases and J by 3 bases. CDR1 and CDR2 from the germline V gene are MRHNA and SNTAGT.

The CDR3: CASSLESSGLAFYNEQFF. In nucleotides, the CDR3 is TGCGCCAGCAGCTTGGAGAGTTCTGGACTAGCGTTCTACAATGAGCAGTTCTTC. The chain couples TRBV5-1 to TRBJ2-1, with 9 bases aligning to TRBD2. V shed 0 bases, J shed 3 bases, and the junction held 10 bases outside the gene matches. CDR1 SGHRS and CDR2 YFSETQ come from the germline V gene. There are 18 residues in the CDR3.

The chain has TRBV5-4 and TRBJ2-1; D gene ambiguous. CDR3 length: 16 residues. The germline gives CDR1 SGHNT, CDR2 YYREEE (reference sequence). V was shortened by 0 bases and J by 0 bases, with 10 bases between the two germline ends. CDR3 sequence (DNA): TGTGCCAGCAGCTTGGACGGCGGCAGCTCCTACAATGAGCAGTTCTTC. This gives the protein CASSLDGGSSYNEQFF. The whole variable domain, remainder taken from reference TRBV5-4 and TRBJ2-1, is ETGVTQSPTHLIKTRGQQVTLRCSSQSGHNTVSWYQQALGQGPQFIFQYYREEENGRGNFPPRFSGLQFPNYSSELNVNALELDDSALYLCASSLDGGSSYNEQFFGPGTRLTVL.

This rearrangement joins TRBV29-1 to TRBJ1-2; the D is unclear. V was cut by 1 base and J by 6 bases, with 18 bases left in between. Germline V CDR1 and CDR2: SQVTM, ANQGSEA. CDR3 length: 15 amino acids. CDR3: CSVEVLGRRRDGYTF. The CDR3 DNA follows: TGCAGCGTTGAAGTTTTGGGCAGGAGGCGGGATGGCTACACCTTC.

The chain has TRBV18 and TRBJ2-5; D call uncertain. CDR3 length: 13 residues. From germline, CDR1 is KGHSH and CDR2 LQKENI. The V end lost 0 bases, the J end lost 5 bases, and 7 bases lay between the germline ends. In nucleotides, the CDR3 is TGTGCCAGCTCACCACCTCCAGTCGAGACCCAGTACTTC. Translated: CASSPPPVETQYF.

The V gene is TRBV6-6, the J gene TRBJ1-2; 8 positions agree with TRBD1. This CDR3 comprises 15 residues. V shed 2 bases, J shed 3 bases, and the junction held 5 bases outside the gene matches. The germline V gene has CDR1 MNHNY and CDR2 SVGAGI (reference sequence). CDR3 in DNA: TGTGCCAGCAGTTACGCCGGACAGGGAGACTATGGCTACACCTTC. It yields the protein CASSYAGQGDYGYTF.

Here the CDR3 DNA reads TGTGCCAGTAGTATGACAGGGCCAGGGGGGGAGCTGTTTTTT. Encoded protein: CASSMTGPGGELFF. V usage is TRBV19 and J usage is TRBJ2-2; 7 bases map to TRBD1. Germline V gene sequence: CDR1 LNHDA, CDR2 SQIVND (reference sequence). After removal of 3 bases from V and 8 bases from J, the junction contained 6 bases not matched to a gene. The CDR3 runs 14 residues.

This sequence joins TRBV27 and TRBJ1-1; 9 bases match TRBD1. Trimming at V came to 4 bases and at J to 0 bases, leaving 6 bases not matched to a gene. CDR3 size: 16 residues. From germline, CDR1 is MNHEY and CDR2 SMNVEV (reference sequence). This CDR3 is CASSSHRGRVNTEAFF. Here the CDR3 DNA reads TGTGCCAGCAGTTCTCACAGGGGGCGCGTGAACACTGAAGCTTTCTTT.

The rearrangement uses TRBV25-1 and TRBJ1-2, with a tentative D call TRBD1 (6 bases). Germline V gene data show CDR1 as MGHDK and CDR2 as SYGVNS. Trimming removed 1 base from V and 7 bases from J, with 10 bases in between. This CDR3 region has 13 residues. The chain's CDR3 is CASSEWEGVGYTF. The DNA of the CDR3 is TGTGCCAGCAGTGAATGGGAGGGGGTTGGCTACACCTTC.

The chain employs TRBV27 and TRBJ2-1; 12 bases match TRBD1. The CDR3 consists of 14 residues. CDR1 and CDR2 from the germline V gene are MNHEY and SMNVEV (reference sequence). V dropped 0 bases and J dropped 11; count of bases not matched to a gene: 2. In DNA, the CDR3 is TGTGCCAGCAGTTTATCGGGGACAGGGGGCAAGCAGTTCTTC. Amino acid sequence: CASSLSGTGGKQFF.

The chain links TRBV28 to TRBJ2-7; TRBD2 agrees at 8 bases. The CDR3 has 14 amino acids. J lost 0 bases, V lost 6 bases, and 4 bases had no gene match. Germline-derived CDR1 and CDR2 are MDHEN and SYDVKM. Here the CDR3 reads CASRKSGSSYEQYF. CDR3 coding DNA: TGTGCCAGCAGGAAGAGCGGGAGCTCCTACGAGCAGTACTTC.

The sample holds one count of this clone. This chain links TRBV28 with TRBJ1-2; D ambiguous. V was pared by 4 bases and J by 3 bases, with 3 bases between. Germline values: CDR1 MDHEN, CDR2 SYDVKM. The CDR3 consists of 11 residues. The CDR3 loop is CASSSDYGYTF. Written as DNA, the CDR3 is TGTGCCAGCAGTTCAGACTATGGCTACACCTTC.

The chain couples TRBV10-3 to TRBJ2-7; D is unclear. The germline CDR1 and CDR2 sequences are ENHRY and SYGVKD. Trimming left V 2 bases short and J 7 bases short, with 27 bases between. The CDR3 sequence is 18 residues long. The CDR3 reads CAISESQTTNYVVGEQYF. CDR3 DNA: TGTGCCATCAGTGAGAGCCAAACCACTAACTACGTTGTCGGGGAGCAGTACTTC.

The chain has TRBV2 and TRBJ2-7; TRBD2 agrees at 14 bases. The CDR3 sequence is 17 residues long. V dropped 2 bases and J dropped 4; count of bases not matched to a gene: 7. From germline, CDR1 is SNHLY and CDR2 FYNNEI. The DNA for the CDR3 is TGTGCCAGCAGTGAACCTGGGACTAGCGGGAGCACGTACGAGCAGTACTTC. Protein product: CASSEPGTSGSTYEQYF. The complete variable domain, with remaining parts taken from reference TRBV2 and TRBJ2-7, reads EPEVTQTPSHQVTQMGQEVILRCVPISNHLYFYWYRQILGQKVEFLVSFYNNEISEKSEIFDDQFSVERPDGSNFTLKIRSTKLEDSAMYFCASSEPGTSGSTYEQYFGPGTRLTVT.

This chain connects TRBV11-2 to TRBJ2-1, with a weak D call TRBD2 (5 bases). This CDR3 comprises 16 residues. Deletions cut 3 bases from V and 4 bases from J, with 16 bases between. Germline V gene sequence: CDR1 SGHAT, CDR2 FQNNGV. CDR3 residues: CASSFLSGNRYNEQFF. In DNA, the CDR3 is TGTGCCAGCAGCTTTTTATCCGGGAATCGGTACAATGAGCAGTTCTTC.

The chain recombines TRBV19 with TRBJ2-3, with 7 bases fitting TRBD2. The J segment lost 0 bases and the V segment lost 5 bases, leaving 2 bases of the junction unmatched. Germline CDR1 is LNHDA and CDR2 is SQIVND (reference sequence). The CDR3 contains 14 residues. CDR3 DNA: TGTGCCAGTAGTCTTAGCGGGAGCACAGATACGCAGTATTTT. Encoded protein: CASSLSGSTDTQYF.

In DNA, the CDR3 is TGTGCCAGCAGCTCGGTGACTAGCGGGATTCCCACCGGGGAGCTGTTTTTT. Translating gives CASSSVTSGIPTGELFF. The chain carries TRBV7-6 and TRBJ2-2; 11 nucleotides agree with TRBD2. Germline CDR1 reads SGHVS; CDR2 reads FNYEAQ. CDR3 length: 17 amino acids. V gave up 4 bases and J gave up 4 bases; unmatched junction bases: 8. The full variable domain, with the rest looked up from reference TRBV7-6 and TRBJ2-2, is GAGVSQSPRYKVTKRGQDVALRCDPISGHVSLYWYRQALGQGPEFLTYFNYEAQQDKSGLPNDRFSAERPEGSISTLTIQRTEQRDSAMYRCASSSVTSGIPTGELFFGEGSRLTVL.

DNA of the CDR3: TGCGCCAGCAGCGACAACAGAATCTATGGCTACACCTTC. Translation: CASSDNRIYGYTF. This chain links TRBV5-1 with TRBJ1-2; no clear D. This CDR3 region has 13 residues. Germline assignment: CDR1 SGHRS and CDR2 YFSETQ. Trimming removed 4 bases from V and 4 bases from J, with 11 bases in between. Drawing the rest from reference TRBV5-1 and TRBJ1-2, the complete variable domain is KAGVTQTPRYLIKTRGQQVTLSCSPISGHRSVSWYQQTPGQGLQFLFEYFSETQRNKGNFPGRFSGRQFSNSRSEMNVSTLELGDSALYLCASSDNRIYGYTFGSGTRLTVV.

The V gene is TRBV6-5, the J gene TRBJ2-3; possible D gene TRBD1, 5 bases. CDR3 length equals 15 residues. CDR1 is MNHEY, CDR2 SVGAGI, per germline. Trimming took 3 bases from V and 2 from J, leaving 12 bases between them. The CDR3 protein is CASSYQGTYTDTQYF. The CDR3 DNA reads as TGTGCCAGCAGTTATCAGGGTACCTACACAGATACGCAGTATTTT.

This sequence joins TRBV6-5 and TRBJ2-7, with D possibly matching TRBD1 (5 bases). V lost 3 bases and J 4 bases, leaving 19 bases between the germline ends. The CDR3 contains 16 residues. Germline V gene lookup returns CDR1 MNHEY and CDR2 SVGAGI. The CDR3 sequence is CASSYSDRSLWYEQYF. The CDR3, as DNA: TGTGCCAGCAGTTATTCCGACAGAAGCCTCTGGTACGAGCAGTACTTC.

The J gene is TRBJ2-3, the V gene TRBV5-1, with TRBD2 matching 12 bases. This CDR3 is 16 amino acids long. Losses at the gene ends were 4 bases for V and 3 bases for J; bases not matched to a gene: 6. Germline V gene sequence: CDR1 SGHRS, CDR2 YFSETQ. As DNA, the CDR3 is TGCGCCAGCAGCGGAACAGGGACTAGCGGGACAGATACGCAGTATTTT. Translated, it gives CASSGTGTSGTDTQYF.

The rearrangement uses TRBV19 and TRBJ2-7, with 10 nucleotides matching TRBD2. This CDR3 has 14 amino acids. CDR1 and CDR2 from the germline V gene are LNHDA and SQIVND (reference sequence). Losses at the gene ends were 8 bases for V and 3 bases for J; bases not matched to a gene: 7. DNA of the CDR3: TGTGCCAGTTCCCCGACTAGCGGGCACTACGAGCAGTACTTC. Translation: CASSPTSGHYEQYF.

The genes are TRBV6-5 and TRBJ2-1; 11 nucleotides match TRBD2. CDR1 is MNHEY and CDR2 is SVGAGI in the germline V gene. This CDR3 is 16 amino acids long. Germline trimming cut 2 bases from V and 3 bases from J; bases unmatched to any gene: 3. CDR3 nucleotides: TGTGCCAGCAGTTACCTGGGACTAGCGGACTACAATGAGCAGTTCTTC. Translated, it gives CASSYLGLADYNEQFF.